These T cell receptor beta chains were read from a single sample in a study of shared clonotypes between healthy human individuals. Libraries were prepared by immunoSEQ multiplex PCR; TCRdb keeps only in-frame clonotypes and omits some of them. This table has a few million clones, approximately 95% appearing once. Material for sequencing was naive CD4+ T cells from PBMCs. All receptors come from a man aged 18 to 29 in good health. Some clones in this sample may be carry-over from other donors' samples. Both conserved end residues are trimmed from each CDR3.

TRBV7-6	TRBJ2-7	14	ASSLEASGSSYEQY
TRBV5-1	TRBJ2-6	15	ASSGRGHNSGANVLT
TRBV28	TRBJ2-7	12	ASSSSGSTYEQY
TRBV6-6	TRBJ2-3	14	ASSLMLLSPTDTQY
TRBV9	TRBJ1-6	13	ASSPGTGVGSPLH
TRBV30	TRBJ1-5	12	AWSRGTLNQPQH
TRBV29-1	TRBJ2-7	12	SEPLVGRSYEQY
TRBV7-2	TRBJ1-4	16	ASSLASWGHPTGEKLF
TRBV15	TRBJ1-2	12	ATSIGTGKSRYT
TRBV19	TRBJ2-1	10	ASSVLPGEQF
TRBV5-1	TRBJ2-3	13	ASRPLAGGPDVQY
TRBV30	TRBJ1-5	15	AWSRDRGPSSNQPQH
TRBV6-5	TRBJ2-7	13	ASSYGLLAIYEQY
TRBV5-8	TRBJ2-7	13	ASSATSGRFYEQY
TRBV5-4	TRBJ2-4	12	ASSLVGSENIQY
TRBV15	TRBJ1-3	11	ATETGTGNTIY
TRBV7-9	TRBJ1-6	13	ASSWGQTRDSPLH
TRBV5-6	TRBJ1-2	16	ASSLQGARGLRGYGYT